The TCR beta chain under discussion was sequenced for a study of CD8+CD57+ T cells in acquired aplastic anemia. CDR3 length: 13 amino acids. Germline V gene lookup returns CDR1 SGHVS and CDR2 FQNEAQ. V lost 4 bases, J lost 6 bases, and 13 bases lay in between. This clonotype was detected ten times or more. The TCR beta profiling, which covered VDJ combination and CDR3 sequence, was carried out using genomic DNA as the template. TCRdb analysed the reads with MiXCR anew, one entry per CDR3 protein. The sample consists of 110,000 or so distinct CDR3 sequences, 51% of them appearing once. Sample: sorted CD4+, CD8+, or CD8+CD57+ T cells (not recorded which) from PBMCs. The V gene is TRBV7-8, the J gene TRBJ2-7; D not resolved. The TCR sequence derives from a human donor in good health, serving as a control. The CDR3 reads CASSSSTGFEQYF. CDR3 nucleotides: TGTGCCAGCAGCTCCTCGACTGGATTCGAGCAGTACTTC.